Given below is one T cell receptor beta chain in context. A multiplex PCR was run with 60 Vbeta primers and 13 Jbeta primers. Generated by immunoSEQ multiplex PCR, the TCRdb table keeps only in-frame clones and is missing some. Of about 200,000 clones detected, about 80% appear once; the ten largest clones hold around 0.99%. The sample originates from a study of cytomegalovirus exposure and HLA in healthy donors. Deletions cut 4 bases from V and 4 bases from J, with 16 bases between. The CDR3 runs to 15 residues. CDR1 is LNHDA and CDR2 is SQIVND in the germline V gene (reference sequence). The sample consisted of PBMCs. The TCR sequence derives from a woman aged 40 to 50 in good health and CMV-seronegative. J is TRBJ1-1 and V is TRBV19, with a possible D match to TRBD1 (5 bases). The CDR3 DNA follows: TGTGCCAGTAGTACCCTCCCATGGGGGGGCACTGAAGCTTTCTTT. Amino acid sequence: CASSTLPWGGTEAFF.